The 18 T cell receptor beta chains below all came from one sample that was sequenced in a study of blood T cells in healthy people across ages. The authors ran a second PCR of about 6 to 11 cycles using a sample-barcoded 5' primer and a J-beta primer mix. TCRdb passed the 5' RACE reads through MiXCR, listing each CDR3 protein once. The profile shows roughly 800,000 distinct CDR3 sequences, 35% to 40% of them singletons. The sample comprised blood. These receptor sequences come from a man between 18 and 29 years old in good health.

J is TRBJ2-1 and V is TRBV20-1; no clear D. TRBJ2-7 matches the DNA end more closely, so the J call is doubtful. CDR1 and CDR2 from the germline V gene are DFQATT and SNEGSKA (reference sequence). The CDR3 is made up of 15 amino acids. The CDR3 loop reads CSARLVAPGDNEQYF. CDR3 nucleotides: TGCAGTGCTAGATTGGTCGCCCCAGGTGACAATGAGCAGTACTTC.

The gene calls are TRBV7-2 and TRBJ2-7, with 11 bases identical to TRBD2. After removal of 5 bases from V and 7 bases from J, the junction contained 10 bases not matched to a gene. The CDR3 contains 15 residues. Germline assignment: CDR1 SGHTA and CDR2 FQGNSA. The CDR3 bases are TGTGCCAGCAGCGCACGACTAGCGGGGCCGGGAGAGCAGTACTTC. Translated: CASSARLAGPGEQYF.

This clonotype was observed a few times. A much larger clonotype is one base distant, so this may be a read error. The chain couples TRBV12-3 or TRBV12-4 to TRBJ2-5, with a tentative D call TRBD1 (6 bases). The CDR3 is 14 amino acids. Trimming stripped 5 bases from V and 1 base from J, with 11 bases between. CDR3 sequence reads: CASSVGGFQETQYF. DNA for the CDR3: TGTGCCAGCAGTGTAGGGGGTTTCCAAGAGACCCAGTACTTC.

This clonotype was detected many times. The chain employs TRBV21-1 and TRBJ1-1. TRBV21-1 has pseudogene status. The CDR3 is made up of 12 amino acids. The CDR3 sequence is CASSREMTEAFF. CDR3 in DNA: TGTGCCAGCAGCAGGGAGATGACTGAAGCTTTCTTT.

This clonotype was observed a handful of times. The rearrangement joins TRBV29-1 to TRBJ2-2, with D perhaps matching TRBD2 (5 bases). The CDR3 is 13 amino acids. V dropped 3 bases and J dropped 7 bases, with 12 bases sitting between them. Germline V gives CDR1 SQVTM, CDR2 ANQGSEA. This chain's CDR3 is CSVEGRGFGELFF. CDR3 nucleotides: TGCAGCGTTGAGGGAAGAGGGTTCGGGGAGCTGTTTTTT.

The CDR3 reads CASSLVGTLNTEAFF. CDR3 coding DNA: TGCGCCAGCAGCTTGGTTGGGACACTGAACACTGAAGCTTTCTTT. The V call is TRBV5-1, the J call TRBJ1-1; possibly TRBD1 for D (6 bases). The ends were cut back, 0 bases at V and 0 bases at J, with 9 bases in the middle. Germline V gives CDR1 SGHRS, CDR2 YFSETQ. The CDR3 is 15 amino acids.

The J gene is TRBJ1-5, the V gene TRBV5-1; no firm D call. Deletions cut 0 bases from V and 6 bases from J, with 13 bases between. Germline loops: CDR1 SGHRS, CDR2 YFSETQ. CDR3 length equals 15 residues. The CDR3 spells CASSLDGGQPQPQHF. As DNA, the CDR3 is TGCGCCAGCAGCTTGGACGGTGGGCAACCTCAGCCCCAGCATTTT.

This clonotype was counted between two and nine times. DNA for the CDR3: TGTGCCAGCAGCTTAGCCGGGCGAATCGGGTCACCCCTCCACTTT. This translates into CASSLAGRIGSPLHF. This sequence joins TRBV7-2 and TRBJ1-6, with D unclear. This CDR3 comprises 15 residues. Germline V gene data show CDR1 as SGHTA and CDR2 as FQGNSA. V was trimmed by 0 bases and J by 10 bases, leaving 13 bases between them. The full variable domain, in which reference TRBV7-2 and TRBJ1-6 provide the parts outside the CDR3, is GAGVSQSPSNKVTEKGKDVELRCDPISGHTALYWYRQSLGQGLEFLIYFQGNSAPDKSGLPSDRFSAERTGGSVSTLTIQRTQQEDSAVYLCASSLAGRIGSPLHFGNGTRLTVT.

About this clonotype: An end of the junction does not agree with germline; a read error may underlie this. This chain uses TRBV7-2 with TRBJ2-3; 13 nucleotides match TRBD2. Germline lookup yields CDR1 SGHTA and CDR2 FQGNSA. CDR3 length: 17 residues. The CDR3 coding sequence is TGTGCCAGCAGCTCCCAACTAGCGGGGGGGCTAACAGATGCGCAGTATTTT. Translated, it gives CASSSQLAGGLTDAQYF.

The CDR3: CASTRGGTATTGELFF. CDR3 coding DNA: TGTGCCAGCACGAGGGGGGGGACAGCAACCACCGGGGAGCTGTTTTTT. The genes are TRBV28 and TRBJ2-2; D is possibly TRBD1 or TRBD2 (7 bases each). The germline V gene encodes CDR1 MDHEN and CDR2 SYDVKM. Trimming cost V 7 bases and J 4 bases, with 19 bases left between them. The length of the CDR3 is 16 residues.

The gene calls are TRBV20-1 and TRBJ2-5; D might be TRBD1 or TRBD2, each matching 5 bases. CDR1 and CDR2 (germline): DFQATT, SNEGSKA (reference sequence). CDR3 length: 12 residues. Trimming took off 2 bases at V and 11 bases at J, with 15 bases between the two ends. This chain's CDR3 is CSARTGQEEQYF. The DNA of the CDR3 is TGCAGTGCTAGAACGGGGCAGGAGGAGCAGTACTTC.

This clonotype was seen a few times. This chain joins TRBV7-2 and TRBJ2-3, with D possibly matching TRBD1 (5 bases). Germline V lookup: CDR1 SGHTA, CDR2 FQGNSA. The CDR3 spans 15 residues. Deletions cut 1 base from V and 6 bases from J, with 14 bases between. CDR3 in amino acids: CASSLGSGIGDTQYF. CDR3 DNA sequence: TGTGCCAGCAGCTTAGGATCAGGGATAGGGGATACGCAGTATTTT.

This chain joins TRBV12-3 or TRBV12-4 and TRBJ1-4, with no clear D. The CDR3 contains 14 residues. Trimming shortened V by 3 bases and J by 0 bases, and 5 bases separated the two germline ends. The CDR3 nucleotides read TGTGCCAGCAGTTTGAGGGCAACTAATGAAAAACTGTTTTTT. This encodes CASSLRATNEKLFF.

The chain couples TRBV6-5 to TRBJ2-6, with a weak D call TRBD2 (5 bases). The germline V gene encodes CDR1 MNHEY and CDR2 SVGAGI. The CDR3 totals 15 residues. Trimming took off 5 bases at V and 1 base at J, with 9 bases between the two ends. The CDR3 DNA is TGTGCCAGCAGTACGGACTTTTCTGGGGCCAACGTCCTGACTTTC. Translated: CASSTDFSGANVLTF.

Here the CDR3 reads CASSTDRSQSYEQYF. DNA for the CDR3: TGTGCCAGCAGTACCGACAGGAGCCAATCCTACGAGCAGTACTTC. J is TRBJ2-7 and V is TRBV6-5; D is perhaps TRBD1 (6 bases). The CDR3 has 15 residues. Trimming cost V 5 bases and J 1 base, with 15 bases left between them. Germline CDR1 is MNHEY and CDR2 is SVGAGI.

A word on this clonotype: Possible read error: a much larger clone is one base away. V and J are TRBV7-7 and TRBJ2-6, with no clear D. The CDR3 consists of 17 residues. Germline-derived CDR1 and CDR2 are SSHAT and FNYEAQ (reference sequence). Here the CDR3 reads CASSLELHTSGANVLTF. In DNA form, the CDR3 reads TGTGCTAGCAGCTTAGAGTTGCACACCTCTGGGGCCAACGTCCTGACTTTC. Using reference TRBV7-7 and TRBJ2-6 for the parts outside the CDR3, the full variable domain is GAGVSQSPRYKVTKRGQDVTLRCDPISSHATLYWYQQALGQGPEFLTYFNYEAQPDKSGLPSDRFSAERPEGSISTLTIQRTEQRDSAMYRCASSLELHTSGANVLTFGAGSRLTVL.

This clonotype was seen a few times. J is TRBJ2-5 and V is TRBV11-2; 7 bases line up with TRBD1. Germline assignment: CDR1 SGHAT and CDR2 FQNNGV. V was pared by 3 bases and J by 2 bases, with 24 bases of the junction left unmatched. This CDR3 spans 21 amino acids. The CDR3 spells CASSFHGVGQLQIWGQETQYF. The CDR3 region has the DNA TGTGCCAGCAGCTTTCATGGCGTGGGACAGCTTCAGATCTGGGGTCAAGAGACCCAGTACTTC. The full variable domain, in which reference TRBV11-2 and TRBJ2-5 provide the parts outside the CDR3, is EAGVAQSPRYKIIEKRQSVAFWCNPISGHATLYWYQQILGQGPKLLIQFQNNGVVDDSQLPKDRFSAERLKGVDSTLKIQPAKLEDSAVYLCASSFHGVGQLQIWGQETQYFGPGTRLLVL.

The chain has TRBV12-3 or TRBV12-4 and TRBJ2-1, with 12 nucleotides matching TRBD2. The CDR3 covers 17 residues. With V trimmed by 6 bases and J by 0 bases, 6 bases remained unmatched. The CDR3 loop is CASRVTSGGSSYNEQFF. CDR3 DNA sequence: TGTGCCAGCAGGGTGACTAGCGGGGGTAGCTCCTACAATGAGCAGTTCTTC.